This T cell receptor beta chain derives from a study of T cell changes during pregnancy in multiple sclerosis. Some clones are missing from TCRdb's copy, which holds only in-frame ones; the method was immunoSEQ multiplex PCR. The table shows about 31,000 clones, with 80% to 90% occurring only once. This CDR3 spans 17 amino acids. Trimming removed 6 bases from V and 0 bases from J; junction bases left unmatched: 13. Germline values: CDR1 MNHEY, CDR2 SMNVEV (reference sequence). Sequencing was performed on CD8+ T cells from peripheral blood mononuclear cells, taken in the first trimester of pregnancy. J is TRBJ2-5 and V is TRBV27; 7 bases match TRBD2. This clonotype was obtained from a female donor with multiple sclerosis, enrolled in a pregnancy study. The CDR3 is CASSLGLLSRYQETQYF. CDR3 coding DNA: TGTGCCAGCAGCCTGGGACTACTCTCACGGTACCAAGAGACCCAGTACTTC.